The clone carrying this T cell receptor beta chain was seen a few times. The germline V and J ends were trimmed by 6 bases and 3 bases, with 12 bases remaining between them. Germline CDR1 reads SGHAT; CDR2 reads FQNNGV. This CDR3 contains 13 residues. This specimen belongs to a study of T cell responses to AZD1222 COVID-19 vaccine. TCRdb's table, derived via immunoSEQ multiplex PCR, lists solely in-frame clones and lacks some. This table has 90,000 to 130,000 clones, about 85% appearing once. The sequence was collected from an adult in good health. The sample here was peripheral blood, taken on day 0 of AZD1222 vaccination. The J gene is TRBJ2-7, the V gene TRBV11-2; D possibly corresponds to TRBD2 (5 bases). CDR3 in amino acids: CASRSSPGYEQYF. CDR3 DNA sequence: TGTGCCAGCAGGTCTAGCCCGGGCTACGAGCAGTACTTC.